This passage covers 28 T cell receptor beta chains from one sample sequenced in a study of blood T cells in healthy people across ages. Through a sample-barcoded 5' primer and a J-beta primer mix, a second PCR was run for roughly 6 to 12 cycles. TCRdb reprocessed the 5' RACE reads with MiXCR, giving one entry per CDR3 protein. Among approximately 940,000 distinct CDR3 sequences listed, 48% were seen once. Input material: blood. The receptor set was obtained from a man aged 25-45 years in good health.

This CDR3 is CASSLAFRLDTQYF. In nucleotides, the CDR3 is TGTGCCAGCAGTTTAGCGTTTCGGCTCGATACGCAGTATTTT. This sequence joins TRBV12-3 or TRBV12-4 and TRBJ2-3; no definite D call. There are 14 residues in the CDR3. Trimming left V 0 bases short and J 6 bases short, with 10 bases between.

This clonotype was seen more than once but under ten times. The genes are TRBV5-6 and TRBJ2-7; TRBD1 matches 9 bases. The CDR3 covers 15 residues. Germline values: CDR1 SGHDT, CDR2 YYEEEE. Trimming at V came to 5 bases and at J to 3 bases, leaving 9 bases not matched to a gene. The CDR3 coding sequence is TGTGCCAGCAGTTCTGGACAGGGGTCCTACTACGAGCAGTACTTC. This codes for CASSSGQGSYYEQYF.

The chain couples TRBV4-3 to TRBJ2-7; 7 bases map to TRBD1. The CDR3 has 16 amino acids. V dropped 0 bases and J dropped 0; count of bases not matched to a gene: 5. Germline V gene sequence: CDR1 LGHNA, CDR2 YSLEER. The CDR3 reads CASSQETGWSSYEQYF. DNA of the CDR3: TGCGCCAGCAGCCAAGAGACAGGGTGGAGCTCCTACGAGCAGTACTTC.

In this sample, this clonotype turned up a few times. Being one base from a much bigger clone, this may be a read error. The J gene is TRBJ2-5, the V gene TRBV14, with a weak D call TRBD1 (5 bases). Germline loops: CDR1 SGHDN, CDR2 FVKESK. This CDR3 spans 12 amino acids. Trimming took off 6 bases at V and 11 bases at J, with 16 bases between the two ends. The CDR3 sequence: CASSRQHNEQYF. The CDR3, as DNA: TGTGCCAGCAGTAGACAGCACAATGAGCAGTACTTC.

This chain links TRBV4-1 with TRBJ2-3; 7 bases are a match to TRBD2. V trimming: 1 base; J trimming: 2 bases; junction bases outside the gene matches: 3. This CDR3 has 15 amino acids. Looked up from germline, CDR1 is MGHRA and CDR2 is YSYEKL. The chain's CDR3 is CASSQGAGITDTQYF. For the CDR3, the DNA is TGCGCCAGCAGCCAAGGAGCGGGGATCACAGATACGCAGTATTTT.

This clonotype has a handful of counts. This chain uses TRBV28 with TRBJ2-3, with TRBD1 matching over 7 bases. Germline values: CDR1 MDHEN, CDR2 SYDVKM. This CDR3 has 15 amino acids. The junction had 7 bases not matched to a gene; V was cut back by 3 bases and J by 4 bases. CDR3 region: CASSLTGLTADTQYF. CDR3 nucleotide sequence: TGTGCCAGCAGTTTGACAGGGTTAACCGCAGATACGCAGTATTTT.

This rearrangement joins TRBV7-9 to TRBJ2-1; a weak D match, TRBD2 (6 bases). Trimming took 4 bases from V and 5 from J, leaving 15 bases between them. The germline CDR1 and CDR2 sequences are SEHNR and FQNEAQ (reference sequence). The CDR3 extends over 15 amino acids. The CDR3 nucleotides read TGTGCCAGCAGCTCACCGGGAGTCAAGGACAATGAGCAGTTCTTC. Translating gives CASSSPGVKDNEQFF.

The gene calls are TRBV29-1 and TRBJ2-5; 11 bases are shared with TRBD1. The germline CDR1 and CDR2 sequences are SQVTM and ANQGSEA. V was pared by 7 bases and J by 2 bases, with 9 bases of the junction left unmatched. There are 15 residues in the CDR3. As DNA, the CDR3 is TGCAGCGGCCGGAAGGGACAGGGGGTACAAGAGACCCAGTACTTC. It codes for CSGRKGQGVQETQYF.

This clonotype was seen a handful of times. This chain connects TRBV12-3 or TRBV12-4 to TRBJ1-5; the match to TRBD1 covers 9 bases. Trimming at V came to 6 bases and at J to 6 bases, leaving 3 bases not matched to a gene. There are 13 residues in the CDR3. The CDR3 reads CASRTGGPQPQHF. CDR3 bases: TGTGCCAGCAGGACAGGGGGACCTCAGCCCCAGCATTTT.

V usage is TRBV20-1 and J usage is TRBJ2-5; 8 bases map to TRBD2. Germline CDR1 and CDR2: DFQATT and SNEGSKA (reference sequence). J gave up 11 bases and V 6 bases, and 17 bases lay outside the gene matches. The CDR3 is 14 residues long. The CDR3 is CSATSGGGRVEQYF. The DNA of the CDR3 is TGCAGTGCCACCTCCGGGGGGGGCCGGGTTGAGCAGTACTTC.

This clonotype came up many times. The V gene is TRBV3-1, the J gene TRBJ2-3; possibly TRBD2 for D (6 bases). The germline V gene has CDR1 LGHDT and CDR2 YNNKEL (reference sequence). V lost 1 base and J 9 bases, leaving 11 bases between the germline ends. The CDR3 is 13 residues long. CDR3 region: CASSQVGGGTQYF. CDR3 DNA: TGTGCCAGCAGCCAAGTCGGGGGAGGAACGCAGTATTTT.

The table lists this clonotype with a few counts. The rearrangement links TRBV10-3 to TRBJ2-3, with TRBD2 matching over 8 bases. The CDR3 is made up of 15 amino acids. Germline assignment: CDR1 ENHRY and CDR2 SYGVKD. V was pared by 3 bases and J by 4 bases, with 6 bases of the junction left unmatched. This CDR3 is CAISDERGLADTQYF. DNA of the CDR3: TGTGCCATCAGTGATGAGCGGGGGTTGGCAGATACGCAGTATTTT.

The sample holds a few counts of this clonotype. V and J are TRBV27 and TRBJ2-5; D gene uncertain. The V and J ends lost 6 bases and 1 base respectively, with 6 bases between them. The germline V gene encodes CDR1 MNHEY and CDR2 SMNVEV (reference sequence). The CDR3 consists of 12 residues. The CDR3 sequence: CASSKVQETQYF. For the CDR3, the DNA is TGTGCCAGCAGCAAGGTCCAAGAGACCCAGTACTTC.

The V call is TRBV30, the J call TRBJ2-5; D gene uncertain. The V gene's germline CDR1 is GTSNPN and CDR2 SVGIG (reference sequence). Deletions cut 8 bases from V and 4 bases from J, with 11 bases between. The length of the CDR3 is 11 residues. The CDR3 nucleotides are TGTGCCGGGAACCGTATAGAGACCCAGTACTTC. It yields the protein CAGNRIETQYF.

Comments on this clonotype: The final CDR3 position lacks the conserved phenylalanine or tryptophan, pointing to a likely read error. This chain uses TRBV2 with TRBJ2-1; 9 bases fit TRBD1. The CDR3 has 14 amino acids. Germline CDR1 is SNHLY and CDR2 is FYNNEI. V was clipped by 8 bases and J by 7 bases; unmatched bases: 9. Here the CDR3 DNA reads TGTGCCAGCGGAGACGGGACAGGGAGGAATGAGCAGTTCCTC. Translated: CASGDGTGRNEQFL.

The rearrangement links TRBV9 to TRBJ2-1; D perhaps matches TRBD2 (6 bases). With 3 bases removed from V and 8 bases from J, the gap between germline ends came to 15 bases. The germline V gene has CDR1 SGDLS and CDR2 YYNGEE. The CDR3 has 14 residues. CDR3 residues: CASSAGLKEYEQFF. CDR3 nucleotide sequence: TGTGCCAGCAGCGCGGGACTTAAAGAGTATGAGCAGTTCTTC.

This clonotype was seen repeatedly, ten times or more. The chain couples TRBV29-1 to TRBJ2-3, with 8 bases fitting TRBD2. The germline V gene encodes CDR1 SQVTM and CDR2 ANQGSEA. The CDR3 sequence is 15 residues long. The V and J ends lost 4 bases and 6 bases, in that order; junction bases with no gene match: 12. CDR3: CSVVVAGRTGDTQYF. Here the CDR3 DNA reads TGCAGCGTTGTAGTAGCGGGGCGCACGGGGGATACGCAGTATTTT.

This chain uses TRBV29-1 with TRBJ2-7, with D possibly being TRBD1 (5 bases). The J call may be incorrect, as the DNA end agrees better with TRBJ2-4. There are 14 residues in the CDR3. Germline V gene lookup returns CDR1 SQVTM and CDR2 ANQGSEA. This CDR3 is CSVEWGQEGNIQYF. The CDR3 nucleotides are TGCAGCGTTGAATGGGGCCAGGAAGGAAACATTCAGTACTTC.

This clonotype was picked up a small number of times. V gene TRBV29-1 combines with J gene TRBJ2-7; D is unresolved. Germline values: CDR1 SQVTM, CDR2 ANQGSEA. The germline V and J ends were trimmed by 6 bases and 4 bases, with 16 bases remaining between them. The length of the CDR3 is 13 residues. CDR3 protein: CSVLWGVGYEQYF. CDR3 nucleotide sequence: TGCAGCGTGCTGTGGGGTGTCGGGTACGAGCAGTACTTC.

The table lists this clonotype with a count of one. The rearrangement links TRBV10-3 to TRBJ2-1; D gene ambiguous. The V end lost 6 bases, the J end lost 8 bases, and 8 bases lay between the germline ends. Germline V gives CDR1 ENHRY, CDR2 SYGVKD. The CDR3 extends over 11 amino acids. The CDR3 DNA sequence: TGTGCCATCAGAGTCCGGGATGAGCAGTTCTTC. Residues: CAIRVRDEQFF.

The V call is TRBV5-1, the J call TRBJ1-2; 9 nucleotides align to TRBD1. Germline V gene data show CDR1 as SGHRS and CDR2 as YFSETQ. V lost 3 bases and J lost 6; bases outside the gene matches: 9. CDR3 length equals 15 residues. The CDR3 region is CASSYTTGGSNGYTF. In nucleotides, the CDR3 is TGCGCCAGCAGCTACACTACAGGGGGCAGTAATGGCTACACCTTC.

The V and J genes are TRBV2 and TRBJ2-4, with TRBD2 identical over 10 bases. Gene TRBJ2-7 matches the end of the DNA better, so the J call may be wrong. The germline V gene has CDR1 SNHLY and CDR2 FYNNEI. The CDR3 consists of 14 residues. The CDR3 is CASGDGLADYEQYF. CDR3 coding DNA: TGTGCCAGCGGGGACGGACTAGCGGACTACGAGCAGTACTTC.

The rearrangement uses TRBV7-9 and TRBJ1-1, with D uncertain. The CDR3 extends over 14 amino acids. V was trimmed by 6 bases and J by 2 bases, leaving 13 bases between them. The germline V gene has CDR1 SEHNR and CDR2 FQNEAQ (reference sequence). This CDR3 reads CASSPPPGNTEAFF. The CDR3 DNA follows: TGTGCCAGCAGTCCGCCCCCCGGAAACACTGAAGCTTTCTTT.

V gene TRBV9 combines with J gene TRBJ2-7, with D possibly being TRBD2 (6 bases). Germline values: CDR1 SGDLS, CDR2 YYNGEE. The CDR3 spans 15 residues. The V end lost 4 bases, the J end lost 4 bases, and 18 bases lay between the germline ends. The chain's CDR3 is CASSLTGTSFYEQYF. CDR3 sequence (DNA): TGTGCCAGCAGCCTTACCGGGACTTCTTTTTACGAGCAGTACTTC. The full variable domain, completed using reference TRBV9 and TRBJ2-7, is DSGVTQTPKHLITATGQRVTLRCSPRSGDLSVYWYQQSLDQGLQFLIQYYNGEERAKGNILERFSAQQFPDLHSELNLSSLELGDSALYFCASSLTGTSFYEQYFGPGTRLTVT.

This clonotype was recorded a few times. The rearrangement joins TRBV12-3 or TRBV12-4 to TRBJ1-4, with TRBD1 matching over 11 bases. CDR3 size: 15 residues. V gave up 5 bases and J gave up 12 bases; unmatched junction bases: 11. CDR3: CASSPQGQGGAELFF. In nucleotides, the CDR3 is TGTGCCAGCAGTCCCCAGGGACAGGGGGGAGCTGAACTGTTTTTT.

V is TRBV18 and J is TRBJ1-6, with TRBD1 as a possible D gene (5 bases). Germline V gene data show CDR1 as KGHSH and CDR2 as LQKENI. The CDR3 spans 16 residues. V was shortened by 4 bases and J by 9 bases, with 19 bases between the two germline ends. CDR3 in DNA: TGTGCCAGCTCACTCAGGGACGGGCAGAAGAGTTCACCCCTCCACTTT. Its translation: CASSLRDGQKSSPLHF.

The chain recombines TRBV7-2 with TRBJ1-1, with 9 bases identical to TRBD1. This CDR3 has 15 residues. Per germline, CDR1 SGHTA and CDR2 FQGNSA. The junction had 4 bases not matched to a gene; V was cut back by 1 base and J by 4 bases. CDR3: CASSLEGQGFTEAFF. In nucleotides, the CDR3 is TGTGCCAGCAGCTTAGAGGGACAGGGCTTCACTGAAGCTTTCTTT.

About this clonotype itself: Since a much larger clone is just one base distant, this may be a read error. V gene TRBV12-3 or TRBV12-4 combines with J gene TRBJ2-5; tentatively, D is TRBD2 (6 bases). TRBJ2-7 explains the end of the DNA better; the J call may be wrong. There are 14 residues in the CDR3. This CDR3 reads CASGSSGGIYEQYF. The CDR3 DNA sequence: TGTGCCAGCGGTTCAAGCGGCGGGATTTACGAGCAGTACTTC.